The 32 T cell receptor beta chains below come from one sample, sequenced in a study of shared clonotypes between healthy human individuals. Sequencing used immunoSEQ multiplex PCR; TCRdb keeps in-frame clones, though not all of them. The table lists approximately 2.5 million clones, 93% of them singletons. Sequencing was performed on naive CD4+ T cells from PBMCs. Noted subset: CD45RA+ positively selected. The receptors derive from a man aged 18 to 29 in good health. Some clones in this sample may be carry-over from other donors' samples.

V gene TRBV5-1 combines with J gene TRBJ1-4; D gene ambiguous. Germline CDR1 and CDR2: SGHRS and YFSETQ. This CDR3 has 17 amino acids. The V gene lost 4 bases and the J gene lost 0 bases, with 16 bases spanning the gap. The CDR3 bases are TGCGCCAGCAGCCCCCTAGGGATACTCGCAACTAATGAAAAACTGTTTTTT. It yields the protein CASSPLGILATNEKLFF.

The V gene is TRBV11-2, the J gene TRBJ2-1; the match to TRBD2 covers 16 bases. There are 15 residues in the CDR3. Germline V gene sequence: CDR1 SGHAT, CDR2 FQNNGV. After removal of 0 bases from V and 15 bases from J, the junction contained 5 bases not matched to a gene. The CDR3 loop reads CASSLEGTSGRGLFF. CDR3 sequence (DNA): TGTGCCAGCAGCTTAGAAGGGACTAGCGGGAGGGGGCTGTTCTTC.

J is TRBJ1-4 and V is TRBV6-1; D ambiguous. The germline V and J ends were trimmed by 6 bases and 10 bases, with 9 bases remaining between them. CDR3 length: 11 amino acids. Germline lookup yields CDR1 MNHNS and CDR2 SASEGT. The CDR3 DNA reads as TGTGCCAGCAGCGAGACCGTAAAACTGTTTTTT. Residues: CASSETVKLFF.

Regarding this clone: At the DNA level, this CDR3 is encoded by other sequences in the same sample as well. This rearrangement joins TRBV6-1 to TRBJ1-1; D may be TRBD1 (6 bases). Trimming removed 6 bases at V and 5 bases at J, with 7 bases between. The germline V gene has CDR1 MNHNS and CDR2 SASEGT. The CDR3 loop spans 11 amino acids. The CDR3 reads CASRQGTEAFF. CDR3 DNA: TGTGCCAGCAGGCAGGGGACTGAAGCTTTCTTT.

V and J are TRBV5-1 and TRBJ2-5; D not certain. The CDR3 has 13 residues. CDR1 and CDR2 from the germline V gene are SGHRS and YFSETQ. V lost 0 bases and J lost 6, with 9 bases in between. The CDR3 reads CASSLEAEQTQYF. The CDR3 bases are TGCGCCAGCAGCTTGGAAGCCGAACAGACCCAGTACTTC. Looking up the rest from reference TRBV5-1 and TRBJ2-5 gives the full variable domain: KAGVTQTPRYLIKTRGQQVTLSCSPISGHRSVSWYQQTPGQGLQFLFEYFSETQRNKGNFPGRFSGRQFSNSRSEMNVSTLELGDSALYLCASSLEAEQTQYFGPGTRLLVL.

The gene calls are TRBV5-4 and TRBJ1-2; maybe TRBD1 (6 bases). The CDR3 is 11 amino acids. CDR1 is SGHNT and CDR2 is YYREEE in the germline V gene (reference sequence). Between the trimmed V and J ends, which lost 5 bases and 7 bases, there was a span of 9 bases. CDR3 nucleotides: TGTGCCAGCAGTGTAGGGGGTGGCTACACCTTC. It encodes CASSVGGGYTF.

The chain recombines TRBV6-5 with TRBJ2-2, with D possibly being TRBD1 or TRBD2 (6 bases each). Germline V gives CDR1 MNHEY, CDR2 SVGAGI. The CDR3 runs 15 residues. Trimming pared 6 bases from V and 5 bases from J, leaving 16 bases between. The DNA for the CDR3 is TGTGCCAGCAGACGGGGGCTCGATGGTACCGGGGAGCTGTTTTTT. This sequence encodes CASRRGLDGTGELFF.

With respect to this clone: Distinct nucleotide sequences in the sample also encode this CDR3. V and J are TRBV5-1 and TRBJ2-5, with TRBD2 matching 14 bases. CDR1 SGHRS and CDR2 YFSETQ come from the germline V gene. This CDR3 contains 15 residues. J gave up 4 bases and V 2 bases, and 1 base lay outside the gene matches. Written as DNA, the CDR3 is TGCGCCAGCAGCTTCGGACTAGCGGGAGGAGAGACCCAGTACTTC. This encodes CASSFGLAGGETQYF.

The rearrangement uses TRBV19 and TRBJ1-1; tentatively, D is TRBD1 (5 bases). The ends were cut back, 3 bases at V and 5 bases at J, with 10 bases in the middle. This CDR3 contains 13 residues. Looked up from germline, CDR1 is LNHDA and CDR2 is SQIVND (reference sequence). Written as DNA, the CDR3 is TGTGCCAGTAGTATGGCCGGGGGAACTGAAGCTTTCTTT. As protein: CASSMAGGTEAFF.

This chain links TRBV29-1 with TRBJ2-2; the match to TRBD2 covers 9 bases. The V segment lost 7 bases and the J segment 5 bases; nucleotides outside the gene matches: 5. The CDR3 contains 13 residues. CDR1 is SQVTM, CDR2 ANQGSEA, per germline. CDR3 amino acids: CSAGLAVTGELFF. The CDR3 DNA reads TGCAGCGCGGGACTAGCAGTTACCGGGGAGCTGTTTTTT.

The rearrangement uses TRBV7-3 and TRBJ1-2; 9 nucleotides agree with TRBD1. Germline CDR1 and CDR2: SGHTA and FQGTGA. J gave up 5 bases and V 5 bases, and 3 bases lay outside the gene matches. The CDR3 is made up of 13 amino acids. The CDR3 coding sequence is TGTGCCAGCAGCGCCGACAGGGGGTATGGCTACACCTTC. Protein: CASSADRGYGYTF.

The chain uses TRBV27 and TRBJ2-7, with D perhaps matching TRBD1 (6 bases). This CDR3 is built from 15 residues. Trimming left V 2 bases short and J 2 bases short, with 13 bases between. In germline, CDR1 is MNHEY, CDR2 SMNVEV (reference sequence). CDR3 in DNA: TGTGCCAGCAGTTTAGGCCCCAGGGGTACCTACGAGCAGTACTTC. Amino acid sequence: CASSLGPRGTYEQYF.

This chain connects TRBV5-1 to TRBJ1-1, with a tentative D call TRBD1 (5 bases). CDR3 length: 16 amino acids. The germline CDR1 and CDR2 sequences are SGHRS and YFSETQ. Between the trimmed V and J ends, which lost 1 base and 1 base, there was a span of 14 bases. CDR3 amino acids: CASSLFARQGNTEAFF. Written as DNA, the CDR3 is TGCGCCAGCAGCTTGTTTGCCCGGCAGGGGAACACTGAAGCTTTCTTT.

This chain's CDR3 is CASSVGRGHEKLFF. As DNA, the CDR3 is TGTGCCAGCAGTGTCGGCAGGGGGCATGAAAAACTGTTTTTT. This chain uses TRBV25-1 with TRBJ1-4, with TRBD1 matching 8 bases. The CDR3 totals 14 residues. V lost 4 bases and J lost 6; bases outside the gene matches: 4. Germline V CDR1 and CDR2: MGHDK, SYGVNS.

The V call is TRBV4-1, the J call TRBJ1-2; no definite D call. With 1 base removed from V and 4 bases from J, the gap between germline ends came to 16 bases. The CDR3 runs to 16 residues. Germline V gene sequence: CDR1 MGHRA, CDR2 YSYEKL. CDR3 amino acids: CASSQASASGVYGYTF. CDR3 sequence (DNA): TGCGCCAGCAGCCAAGCTTCCGCGTCAGGAGTCTATGGCTACACCTTC.

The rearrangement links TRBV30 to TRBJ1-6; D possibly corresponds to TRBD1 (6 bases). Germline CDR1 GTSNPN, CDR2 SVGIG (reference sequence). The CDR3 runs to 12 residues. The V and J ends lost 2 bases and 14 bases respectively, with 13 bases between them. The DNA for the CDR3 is TGTGCCTGGAGTTCACATACAGGGTCCCTCCACTTT. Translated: CAWSSHTGSLHF.

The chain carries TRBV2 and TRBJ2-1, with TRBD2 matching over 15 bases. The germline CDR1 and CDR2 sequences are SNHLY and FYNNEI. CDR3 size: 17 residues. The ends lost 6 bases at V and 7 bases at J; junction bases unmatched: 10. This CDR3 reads CASRKTTGTSGRNEQFF. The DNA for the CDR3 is TGTGCCAGCAGGAAAACAACCGGGACTAGCGGGAGGAATGAGCAGTTCTTC.

The CDR3 reads CASSQGRYSGNTIYF. CDR3 nucleotides: TGTGCCAGCAGCCAAGGACGGTACTCTGGAAACACCATATATTTT. The genes are TRBV6-6 and TRBJ1-3; D gene ambiguous. This CDR3 comprises 15 residues. With 6 bases removed from V and 0 bases from J, the gap between germline ends came to 12 bases. The germline V gene encodes CDR1 MNHNY and CDR2 SVGAGI (reference sequence).

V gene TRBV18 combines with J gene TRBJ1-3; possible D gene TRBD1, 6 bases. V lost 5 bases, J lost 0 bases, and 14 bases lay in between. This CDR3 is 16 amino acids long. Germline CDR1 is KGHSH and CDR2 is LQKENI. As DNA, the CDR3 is TGTGCCAGCTCAGAACAGGGAACCAGCTCTGGAAACACCATATATTTT. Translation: CASSEQGTSSGNTIYF.

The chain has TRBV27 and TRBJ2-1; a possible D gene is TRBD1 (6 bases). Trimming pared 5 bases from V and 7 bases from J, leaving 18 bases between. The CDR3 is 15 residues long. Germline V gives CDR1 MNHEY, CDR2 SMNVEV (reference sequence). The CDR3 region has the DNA TGTGCCAGCAGTCACAGGGTATGGGAAGCGAATGAGCAGTTCTTC. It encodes CASSHRVWEANEQFF.

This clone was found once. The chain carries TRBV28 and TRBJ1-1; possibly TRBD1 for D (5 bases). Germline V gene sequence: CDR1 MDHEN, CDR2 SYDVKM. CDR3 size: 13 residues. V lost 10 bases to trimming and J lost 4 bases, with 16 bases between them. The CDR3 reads CATRGTPVTEAFF. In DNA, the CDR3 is TGTGCCACCAGAGGGACCCCGGTCACTGAAGCTTTCTTT. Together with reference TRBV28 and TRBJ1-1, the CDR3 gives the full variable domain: DVKVTQSSRYLVKRTGEKVFLECVQDMDHENMFWYRQDPGLGLRLIYFSYDVKMKEKGDIPEGYSVSREKKERFSLILESASTNQTSMYLCATRGTPVTEAFFGQGTRLTVV.

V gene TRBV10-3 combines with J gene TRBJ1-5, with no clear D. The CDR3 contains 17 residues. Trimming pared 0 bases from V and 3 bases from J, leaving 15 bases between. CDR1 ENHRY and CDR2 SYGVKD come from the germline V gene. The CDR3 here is CAISESKGAVSNQPQHF. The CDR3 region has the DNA TGTGCCATCAGTGAGTCGAAGGGTGCAGTATCCAATCAGCCCCAGCATTTT.

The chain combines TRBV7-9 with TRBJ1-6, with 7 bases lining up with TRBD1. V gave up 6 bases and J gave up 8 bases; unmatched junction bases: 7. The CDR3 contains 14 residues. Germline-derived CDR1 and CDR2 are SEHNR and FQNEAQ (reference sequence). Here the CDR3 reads CASRITGDDSPLHF. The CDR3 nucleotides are TGTGCCAGCAGGATAACAGGGGATGATTCACCCCTCCACTTT.

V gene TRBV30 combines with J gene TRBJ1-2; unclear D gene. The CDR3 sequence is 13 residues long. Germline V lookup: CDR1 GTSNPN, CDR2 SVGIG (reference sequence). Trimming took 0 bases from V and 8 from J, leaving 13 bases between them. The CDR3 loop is CAWSVNPLWGYTF. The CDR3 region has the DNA TGTGCCTGGAGTGTAAACCCGCTCTGGGGCTACACCTTC.

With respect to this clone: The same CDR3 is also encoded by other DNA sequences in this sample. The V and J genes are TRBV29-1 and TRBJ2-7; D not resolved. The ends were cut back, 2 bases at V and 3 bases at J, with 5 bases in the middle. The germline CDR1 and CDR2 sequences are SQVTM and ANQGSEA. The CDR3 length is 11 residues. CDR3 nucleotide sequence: TGCAGCGTTGAAACAGTCTACGAGCAGTACTTC. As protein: CSVETVYEQYF.

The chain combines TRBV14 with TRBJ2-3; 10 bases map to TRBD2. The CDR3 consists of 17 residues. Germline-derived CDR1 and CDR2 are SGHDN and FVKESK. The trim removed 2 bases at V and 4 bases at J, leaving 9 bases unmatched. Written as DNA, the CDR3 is TGTGCCAGCAGCCAATCCCGGACTAGCGGACCGCCAGATACGCAGTATTTT. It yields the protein CASSQSRTSGPPDTQYF.

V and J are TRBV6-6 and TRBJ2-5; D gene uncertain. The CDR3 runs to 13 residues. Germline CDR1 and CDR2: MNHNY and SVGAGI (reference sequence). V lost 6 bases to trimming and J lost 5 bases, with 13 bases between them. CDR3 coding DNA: TGTGCCAGCAGGTTTGCAGGCCGCGAGACCCAGTACTTC. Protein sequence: CASRFAGRETQYF.

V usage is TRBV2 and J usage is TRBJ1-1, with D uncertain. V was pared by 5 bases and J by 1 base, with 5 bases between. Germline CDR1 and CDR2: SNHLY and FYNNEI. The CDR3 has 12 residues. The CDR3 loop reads CASSRQNTEAFF. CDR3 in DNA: TGTGCCAGCAGTCGACAGAACACTGAAGCTTTCTTT.

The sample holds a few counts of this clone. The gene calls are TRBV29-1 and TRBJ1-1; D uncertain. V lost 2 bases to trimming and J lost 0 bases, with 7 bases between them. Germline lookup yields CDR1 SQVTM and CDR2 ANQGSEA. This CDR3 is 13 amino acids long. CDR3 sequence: CSVESGMNTEAFF. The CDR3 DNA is TGCAGCGTTGAATCGGGCATGAACACTGAAGCTTTCTTT.

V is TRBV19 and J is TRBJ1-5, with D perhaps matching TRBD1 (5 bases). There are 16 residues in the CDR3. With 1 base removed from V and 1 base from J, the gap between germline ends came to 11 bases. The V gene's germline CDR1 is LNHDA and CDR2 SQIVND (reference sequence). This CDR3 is CASSIVGALSNQPQHF. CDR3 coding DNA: TGTGCCAGTAGTATAGTAGGGGCATTGAGCAATCAGCCCCAGCATTTT. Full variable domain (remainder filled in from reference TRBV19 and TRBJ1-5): DGGITQSPKYLFRKEGQNVTLSCEQNLNHDAMYWYRQDPGQGLRLIYYSQIVNDFQKGDIAEGYSVSREKKESFPLTVTSAQKNPTAFYLCASSIVGALSNQPQHFGDGTRLSIL.

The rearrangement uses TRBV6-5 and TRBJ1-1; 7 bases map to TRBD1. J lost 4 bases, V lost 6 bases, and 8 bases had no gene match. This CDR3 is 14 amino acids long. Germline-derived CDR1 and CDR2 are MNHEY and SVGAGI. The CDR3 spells CASRVTGIGTEAFF. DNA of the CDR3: TGTGCCAGCAGGGTGACAGGGATCGGCACTGAAGCTTTCTTT.

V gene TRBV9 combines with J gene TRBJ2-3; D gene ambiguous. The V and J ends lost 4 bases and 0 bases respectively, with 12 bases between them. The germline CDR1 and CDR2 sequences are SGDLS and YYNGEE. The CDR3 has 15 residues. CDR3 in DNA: TGTGCCAGCAGCCGTGGTGGCCCCAGCACAGATACGCAGTATTTT. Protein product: CASSRGGPSTDTQYF.